A single TCR beta chain is shown here with its context. Clones were read by immunoSEQ multiplex PCR, and TCRdb kept only the in-frame ones, dropping some. This sample has approximately 12,000 clones, with approximately 70% found just once. This specimen belongs to a study of ipilimumab plus nivolumab after autologous stem cell transplantation. Study-wide context: Both relapsed and primary refractory DLBCL were included.

Ipilimumab, 1 mg/kg, started 14 to 28 days after autologous transplant. Germline V gene lookup returns CDR1 SGHVS and CDR2 FQNEAQ. Trimming removed 1 base from V and 6 bases from J; junction bases left unmatched: 6. The CDR3 spans 15 residues. This chain joins TRBV7-8 and TRBJ2-1; 7 bases fit TRBD2. The TCR was taken from a male donor with diffuse large B-cell lymphoma. This specimen was PBMCs, taken in a trial of ipilimumab plus nivolumab as post-transplant consolidation. The CDR3 sequence is CASSLDGLVSNEQFF. The DNA for the CDR3 is TGTGCCAGCAGCTTAGACGGACTAGTATCCAATGAGCAGTTCTTC.